The present T cell receptor (beta chain) was sequenced within a study of CD8 T cells in Susac syndrome. Sequencing targeted TCR beta in blood CD8+ and CD4+ T cells. Controls were healthy donors (matched for age and sex). FACS enriched CD8+ TEMRA cells, while bulk CD8+ and CD4+ were negatively isolated. V was shortened by 2 bases and J by 7 bases, with 12 bases between the two germline ends. The CDR3 is 15 amino acids. The germline CDR1 and CDR2 sequences are WSHSY and SAAADI. The authors reverse transcribed roughly 0.5 to 1 ug RNA with random hexamers. It was immunoSEQ multiplex PCR that amplified TCR beta CDR3 across 54 Vbeta and 13 Jbeta. TCRdb reprocessed the immunoSEQ multiplex PCR reads with MiXCR, giving one entry per CDR3 protein. The sample contains about 120,000 distinct CDR3 sequences, roughly 90% of which appear only once.

The chain recombines TRBV10-2 with TRBJ1-6; D is possibly TRBD1 (6 bases). The material sequenced was CD8+ T cells from PBMCs. This sequence originates from a human donor in good health. The CDR3 here is CASSERAGDNSPLHF. CDR3 nucleotide sequence: TGCGCCAGCAGTGAGAGGGCAGGGGACAATTCACCCCTCCACTTT.